The clone carrying this T cell receptor (beta chain) occurred once. Its antigen remains unknown. This specimen comes from a study of immune cell composition in non-small cell lung cancer. About the study: Most cases were lung adenocarcinoma or squamous cell carcinoma.

After removal of 6 bases from V and 3 bases from J, the junction contained 10 bases not matched to a gene. The CDR3 runs 15 residues. CDR1 and CDR2 (germline): SQVTM, ANQGSEA. Study-wide findings and caveats: Adenocarcinomas with higher top tumour-associated clone frequency had more reactive TILs.

Normal lung sampling was at least 3 cm from the tumour, as distant as possible. The assay was immunoSEQ multiplex PCR, and TCRdb's table has in-frame clones only and misses some. The profile shows around 2,700 clones, 74% of them singletons. Sequencing was performed on non-adjacent lung tissue. The clonotype was recovered from a human donor with non-small cell lung cancer. This chain uses TRBV29-1 with TRBJ2-3; 9 bases align to TRBD1. The CDR3 region has the DNA TGCAGCGTAGTACCGGGACAGGGAGGAACAGATACGCAGTATTTT. It translates to CSVVPGQGGTDTQYF.